This entry is about one TCR beta chain. The CDR3 loop spans 16 amino acids. This sample is part of a study of blood T cell repertoires in COVID-19. Study background: COVID-19 samples collected from the United States, Italy and Spain covered acute and convalescent phases. From T cells, B-cell-depleted T cells, or PBMCs came the material, which was cDNA or gDNA.

Original handling: How many nucleated cells were present was estimated from reference gene primer amplification. Method: immunoSEQ multiplex PCR; TCRdb's copy keeps in-frame clones and lacks some. Clone size and the V and J calls come from that table; the DNA yielded D and trimming. This sample has around 250,000 clones; about nine tenths occur once, and the top ten carry 0.94%. The source material was peripheral blood. The gene calls are TRBV21-1 and TRBJ2-7; the table's D call, TRBD1, has no DNA check behind it. TRBV21-1 constitutes a pseudogene. The TCR originated in a woman aged 40 to 50 who had recovered from COVID-19. CDR3 in amino acids: CASSKQRTGHPYEQYF. The CDR3 DNA sequence: TGTGCCAGCAGCAAACAAAGGACAGGGCACCCCTACGAGCAGTACTTC.